A single sample is the source of the 12 T cell receptor beta chains below, sequenced in a study of technical replicates of blood from a handful of donors. Generated by immunoSEQ multiplex PCR, the TCRdb table keeps only in-frame clones and is missing some. The table lists more than 65,000 clones, around 95% of them singletons, with around 0.37% in the top ten. The sequenced sample consisted of T cells isolated from PBMCs. Every receptor here comes from a human donor in good health.

The gene calls are TRBV7-2 and TRBJ2-7, with 8 nucleotides matching TRBD2. The junction had 5 bases not matched to a gene; V was cut back by 1 base and J by 3 bases. This CDR3 has 15 amino acids. The germline gives CDR1 SGHTA, CDR2 FQGNSA. The CDR3 region has the DNA TGTGCCAGCAGCTTAGGCTCGGGGGGGGTCTACGAGCAGTACTTC. It codes for CASSLGSGGVYEQYF.

The genes are TRBV11-2 and TRBJ2-5, with 8 nucleotides matching TRBD1. Per germline, CDR1 SGHAT and CDR2 FQNNGV. V lost 5 bases and J lost 0; bases outside the gene matches: 5. This CDR3 is 15 amino acids long. This CDR3 is CASSPGGHDQETQYF. For the CDR3, the DNA is TGTGCCAGCAGCCCAGGGGGCCACGACCAAGAGACCCAGTACTTC.

The rearrangement joins TRBV29-1 to TRBJ2-1; 10 bases are a match to TRBD2. Germline V gene lookup returns CDR1 SQVTM and CDR2 ANQGSEA. The CDR3 has 14 amino acids. V dropped 5 bases and J dropped 3; count of bases not matched to a gene: 4. The CDR3 reads CSVFLAGDYNEQFF. The CDR3 nucleotides are TGCAGCGTTTTTCTAGCGGGAGACTACAATGAGCAGTTCTTC.

This rearrangement joins TRBV10-3 to TRBJ2-3; D possibly corresponds to TRBD2 (5 bases). In germline, CDR1 is ENHRY, CDR2 SYGVKD. The germline V and J ends were trimmed by 5 bases and 5 bases, with 11 bases remaining between them. The CDR3 consists of 13 residues. CDR3 residues: CAISPKGGDTQYF. The CDR3 bases are TGTGCCATCAGTCCAAAAGGAGGAGATACGCAGTATTTT.

This sequence joins TRBV6-5 and TRBJ1-2; TRBD1 aligns across 7 bases. Trimming removed 6 bases from V and 4 bases from J; junction bases left unmatched: 8. Germline CDR1 is MNHEY and CDR2 is SVGAGI. This CDR3 has 14 amino acids. The CDR3 loop is CASSPTGSGYGYTF. CDR3 sequence (DNA): TGTGCCAGCAGCCCGACAGGGAGCGGCTATGGCTACACCTTC.

The rearrangement joins TRBV28 to TRBJ1-5; D is ambiguous. The V gene lost 1 base and the J gene lost 2 bases, with 12 bases spanning the gap. Germline loops: CDR1 MDHEN, CDR2 SYDVKM. The CDR3 runs 16 residues. The CDR3 region is CASSLLPGSGNQPQHF. CDR3 coding DNA: TGTGCCAGCAGTTTATTACCGGGATCGGGCAATCAGCCCCAGCATTTT.

The chain is built from TRBV28 and TRBJ1-1, with D perhaps TRBD1 (5 bases). V lost 11 bases and J lost 1, with 23 bases in between. CDR1 is MDHEN, CDR2 SYDVKM, per germline. This CDR3 has 16 amino acids. This CDR3 reads CAAYTGGWDGNTEAFF. The CDR3 bases are TGTGCCGCATACACGGGGGGGTGGGACGGGAACACTGAAGCTTTCTTT. The whole variable domain, filled in from reference TRBV28 and TRBJ1-1, reads DVKVTQSSRYLVKRTGEKVFLECVQDMDHENMFWYRQDPGLGLRLIYFSYDVKMKEKGDIPEGYSVSREKKERFSLILESASTNQTSMYLCAAYTGGWDGNTEAFFGQGTRLTVV.

This clone appeared a single time. The genes are TRBV7-3 and TRBJ2-5, with D unresolved. V was trimmed by 5 bases and J by 5 bases, leaving 12 bases between them. This CDR3 is built from 13 residues. Germline V lookup: CDR1 SGHTA, CDR2 FQGTGA. This chain's CDR3 is CASSVRARETQYF. In DNA form, the CDR3 reads TGTGCCAGCAGCGTAAGGGCCAGGGAGACCCAGTACTTC.

The chain joins TRBV27 to TRBJ1-4; D is unresolved. This CDR3 has 14 residues. CDR1 is MNHEY, CDR2 SMNVEV, per germline (reference sequence). V shed 3 bases and J shed 5 bases, with 10 bases lying between them. In DNA form, the CDR3 reads TGTGCCAGCAGTTTGACAATCCTCAATGAAAAACTGTTTTTT. This sequence encodes CASSLTILNEKLFF.

The chain combines TRBV2 with TRBJ2-1, with TRBD2 as a possible D gene (6 bases). Germline V CDR1 and CDR2: SNHLY, FYNNEI. V lost 5 bases and J lost 5, with 16 bases in between. The CDR3 loop spans 15 amino acids. The CDR3 here is CASSHGLGGDNEQFF. The CDR3 nucleotides are TGTGCCAGCAGTCATGGATTAGGCGGGGACAATGAGCAGTTCTTC.

V and J are TRBV27 and TRBJ2-7; tentative D call: TRBD1 (6 bases). V lost 4 bases and J lost 6, with 19 bases in between. This CDR3 region has 15 residues. Germline V gene lookup returns CDR1 MNHEY and CDR2 SMNVEV (reference sequence). The CDR3 here is CASSSILTQGFEQYF. Here the CDR3 DNA reads TGTGCCAGCAGTTCGATCCTAACTCAGGGGTTCGAGCAGTACTTC.

The rearrangement links TRBV4-1 to TRBJ1-4, with a weak D call TRBD1 (5 bases). V lost 3 bases and J 3 bases, leaving 11 bases between the germline ends. The CDR3 has 15 amino acids. Per germline, CDR1 MGHRA and CDR2 YSYEKL. This CDR3 is CASSQQGASNEKLFF. For the CDR3, the DNA is TGCGCCAGCAGCCAGCAGGGTGCCTCTAATGAAAAACTGTTTTTT.